The next 4 T cell receptor beta chains were all read from a single sample in a study of CD8+ T cells in alopecia areata. It was cDNA, reverse transcribed from extracted RNA, that served as the sequencing template. Assay: immunoSEQ multiplex PCR; the TCRdb copy retains only in-frame clones and omits some. This sample has some 160,000 clones, with less than 65% found just once. Sequences were obtained from CD8+ T cells sorted from blood. These receptors all stem from a human donor in good health.

The V call is TRBV6-6, the J call TRBJ2-7; the D call may be TRBD1 or TRBD2 (6 bases each). The CDR3 loop spans 14 amino acids. With 4 bases removed from V and 12 bases from J, the gap between germline ends came to 22 bases. CDR1 and CDR2 from the germline V gene are MNHNY and SVGAGI (reference sequence). CDR3 protein: CASSFFSGAGSMYF. In DNA, the CDR3 is TGTGCCAGCAGTTTTTTTTCGGGGGCAGGGTCTATGTACTTC.

The rearrangement joins TRBV29-1 to TRBJ2-2; 11 bases match TRBD2. Germline V gene lookup returns CDR1 SQVTM and CDR2 ANQGSEA. CDR3 length: 19 amino acids. With V trimmed by 5 bases and J by 0 bases, 14 bases remained unmatched. The DNA for the CDR3 is TGCAGCGTTACCCTGAGGGTCGGGACTAGCGGAACGAACACCGGGGAGCTGTTTTTT. Its protein product is CSVTLRVGTSGTNTGELFF.

The genes are TRBV6-6 and TRBJ2-1; D unresolved. V lost 10 bases and J 7 bases, leaving 17 bases between the germline ends. This CDR3 has 13 amino acids. CDR1 and CDR2 from the germline V gene are MNHNY and SVGAGI (reference sequence). The CDR3 DNA reads TGTGCCACTTCAGGAGTGGCTCGGAATGAGCAGTTCTTC. As protein: CATSGVARNEQFF.

This clone was observed a handful of times. V and J are TRBV27 and TRBJ2-7; the match to TRBD1 covers 7 bases. The V gene's germline CDR1 is MNHEY and CDR2 SMNVEV (reference sequence). CDR3 length equals 13 residues. Losses at the gene ends were 8 bases for V and 6 bases for J; bases not matched to a gene: 10. In DNA, the CDR3 is TGTGCCAGCGGCCCGGGACAGTTATTCGAGCAGTACTTC. It yields the protein CASGPGQLFEQYF.